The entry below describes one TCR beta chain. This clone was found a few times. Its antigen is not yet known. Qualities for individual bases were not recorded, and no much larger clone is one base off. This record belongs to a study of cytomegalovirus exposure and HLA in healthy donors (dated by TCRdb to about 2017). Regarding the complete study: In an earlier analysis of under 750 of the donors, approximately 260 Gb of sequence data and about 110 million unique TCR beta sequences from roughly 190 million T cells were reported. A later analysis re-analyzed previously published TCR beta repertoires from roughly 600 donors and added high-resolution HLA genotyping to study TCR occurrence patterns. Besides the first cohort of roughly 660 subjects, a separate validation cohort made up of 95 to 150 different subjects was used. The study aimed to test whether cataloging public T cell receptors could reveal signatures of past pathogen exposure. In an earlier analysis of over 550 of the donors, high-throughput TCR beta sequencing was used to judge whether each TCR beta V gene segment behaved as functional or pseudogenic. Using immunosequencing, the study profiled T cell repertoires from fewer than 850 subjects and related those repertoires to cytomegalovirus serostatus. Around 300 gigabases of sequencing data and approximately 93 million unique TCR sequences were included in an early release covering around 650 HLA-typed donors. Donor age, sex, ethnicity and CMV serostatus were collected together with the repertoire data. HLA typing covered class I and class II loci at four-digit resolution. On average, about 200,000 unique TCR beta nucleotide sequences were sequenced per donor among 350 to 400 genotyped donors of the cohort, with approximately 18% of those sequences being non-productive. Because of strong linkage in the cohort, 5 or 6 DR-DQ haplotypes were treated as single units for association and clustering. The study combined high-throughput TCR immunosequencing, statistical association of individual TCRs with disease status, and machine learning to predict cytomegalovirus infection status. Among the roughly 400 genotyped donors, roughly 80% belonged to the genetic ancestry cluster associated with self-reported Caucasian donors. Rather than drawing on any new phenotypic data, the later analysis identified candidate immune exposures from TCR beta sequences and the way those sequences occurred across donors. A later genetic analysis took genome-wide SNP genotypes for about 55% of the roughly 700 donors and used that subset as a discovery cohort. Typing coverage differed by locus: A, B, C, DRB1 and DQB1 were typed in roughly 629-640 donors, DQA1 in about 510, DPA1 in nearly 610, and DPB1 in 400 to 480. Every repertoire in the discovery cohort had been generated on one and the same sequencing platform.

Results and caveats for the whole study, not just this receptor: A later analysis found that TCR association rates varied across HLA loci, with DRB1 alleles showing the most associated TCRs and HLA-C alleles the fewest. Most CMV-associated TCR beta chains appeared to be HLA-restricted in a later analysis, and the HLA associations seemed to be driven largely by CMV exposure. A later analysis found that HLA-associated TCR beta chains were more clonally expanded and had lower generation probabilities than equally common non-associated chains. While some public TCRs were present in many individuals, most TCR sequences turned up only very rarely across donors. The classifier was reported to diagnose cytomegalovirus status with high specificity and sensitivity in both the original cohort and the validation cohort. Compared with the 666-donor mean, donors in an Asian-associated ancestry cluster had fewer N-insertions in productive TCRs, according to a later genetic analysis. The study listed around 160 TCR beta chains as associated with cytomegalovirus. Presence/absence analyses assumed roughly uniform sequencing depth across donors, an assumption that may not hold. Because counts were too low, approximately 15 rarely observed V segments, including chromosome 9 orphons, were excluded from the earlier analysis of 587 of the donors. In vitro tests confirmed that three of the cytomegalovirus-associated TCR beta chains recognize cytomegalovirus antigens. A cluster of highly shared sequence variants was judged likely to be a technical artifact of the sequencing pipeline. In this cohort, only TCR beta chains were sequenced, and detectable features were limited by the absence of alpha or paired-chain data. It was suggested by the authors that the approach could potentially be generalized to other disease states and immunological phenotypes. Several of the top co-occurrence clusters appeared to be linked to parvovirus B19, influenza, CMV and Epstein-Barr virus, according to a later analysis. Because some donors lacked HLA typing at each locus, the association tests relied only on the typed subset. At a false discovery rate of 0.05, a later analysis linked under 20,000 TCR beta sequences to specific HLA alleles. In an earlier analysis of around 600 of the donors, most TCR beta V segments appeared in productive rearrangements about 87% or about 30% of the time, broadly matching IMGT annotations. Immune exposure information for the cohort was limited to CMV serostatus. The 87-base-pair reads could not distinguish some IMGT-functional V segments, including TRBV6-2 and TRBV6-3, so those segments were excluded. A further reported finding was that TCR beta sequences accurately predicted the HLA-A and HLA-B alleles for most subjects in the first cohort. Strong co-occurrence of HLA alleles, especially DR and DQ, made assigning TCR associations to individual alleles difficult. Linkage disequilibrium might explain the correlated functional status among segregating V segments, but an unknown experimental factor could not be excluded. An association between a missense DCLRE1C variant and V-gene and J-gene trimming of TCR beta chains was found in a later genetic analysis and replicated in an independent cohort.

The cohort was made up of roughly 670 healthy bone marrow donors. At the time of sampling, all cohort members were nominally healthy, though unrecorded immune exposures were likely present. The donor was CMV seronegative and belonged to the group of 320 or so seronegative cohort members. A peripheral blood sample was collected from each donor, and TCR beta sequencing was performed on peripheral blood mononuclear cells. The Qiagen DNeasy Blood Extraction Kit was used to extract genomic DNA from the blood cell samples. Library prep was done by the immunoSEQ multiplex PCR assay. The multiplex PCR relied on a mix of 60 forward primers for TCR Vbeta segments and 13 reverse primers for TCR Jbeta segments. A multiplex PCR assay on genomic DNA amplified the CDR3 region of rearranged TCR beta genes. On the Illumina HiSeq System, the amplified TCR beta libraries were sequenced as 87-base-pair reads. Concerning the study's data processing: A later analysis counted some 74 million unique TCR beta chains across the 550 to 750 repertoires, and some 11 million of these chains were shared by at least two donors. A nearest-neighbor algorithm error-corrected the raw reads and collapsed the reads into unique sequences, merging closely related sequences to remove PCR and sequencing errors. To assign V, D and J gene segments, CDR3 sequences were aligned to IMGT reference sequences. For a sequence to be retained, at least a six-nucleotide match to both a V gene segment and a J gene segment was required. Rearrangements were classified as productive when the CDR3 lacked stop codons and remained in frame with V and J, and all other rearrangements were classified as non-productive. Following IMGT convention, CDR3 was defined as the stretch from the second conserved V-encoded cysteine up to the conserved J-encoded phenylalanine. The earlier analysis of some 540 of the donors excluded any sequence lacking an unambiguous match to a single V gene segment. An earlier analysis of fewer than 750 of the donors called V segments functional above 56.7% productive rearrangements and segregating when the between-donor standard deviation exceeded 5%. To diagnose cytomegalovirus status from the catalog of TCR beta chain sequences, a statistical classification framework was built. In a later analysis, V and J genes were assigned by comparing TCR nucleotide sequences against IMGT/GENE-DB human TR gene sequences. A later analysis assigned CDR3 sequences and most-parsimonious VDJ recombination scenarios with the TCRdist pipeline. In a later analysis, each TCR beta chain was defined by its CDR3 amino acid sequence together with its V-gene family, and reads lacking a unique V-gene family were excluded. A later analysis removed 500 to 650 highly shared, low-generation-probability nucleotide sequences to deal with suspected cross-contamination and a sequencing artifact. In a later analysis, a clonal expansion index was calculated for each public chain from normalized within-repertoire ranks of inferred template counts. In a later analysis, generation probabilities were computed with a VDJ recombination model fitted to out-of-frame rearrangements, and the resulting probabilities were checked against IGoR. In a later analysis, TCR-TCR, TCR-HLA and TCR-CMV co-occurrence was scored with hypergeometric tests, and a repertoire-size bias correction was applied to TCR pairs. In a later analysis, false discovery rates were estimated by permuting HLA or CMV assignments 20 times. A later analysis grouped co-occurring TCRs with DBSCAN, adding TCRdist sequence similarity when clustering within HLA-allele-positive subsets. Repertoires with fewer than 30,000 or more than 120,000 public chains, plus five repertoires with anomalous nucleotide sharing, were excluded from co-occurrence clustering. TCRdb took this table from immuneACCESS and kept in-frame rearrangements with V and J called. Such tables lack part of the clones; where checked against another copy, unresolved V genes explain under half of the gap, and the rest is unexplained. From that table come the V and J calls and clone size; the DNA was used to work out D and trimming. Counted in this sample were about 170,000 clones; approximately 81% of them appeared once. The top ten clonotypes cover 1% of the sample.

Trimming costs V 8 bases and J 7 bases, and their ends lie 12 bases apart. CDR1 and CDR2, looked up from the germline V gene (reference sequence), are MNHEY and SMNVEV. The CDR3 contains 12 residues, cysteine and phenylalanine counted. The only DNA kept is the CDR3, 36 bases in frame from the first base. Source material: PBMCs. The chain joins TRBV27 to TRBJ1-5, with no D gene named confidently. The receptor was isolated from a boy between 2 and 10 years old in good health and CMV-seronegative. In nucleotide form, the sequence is TGTGCCAGCGGTGAGGGTTACCAGCCCCAGCATTTT. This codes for CASGEGYQPQHF.